This paragraph covers one T cell receptor (beta chain) sequence. This clone's antigen is unknown. Base qualities are not provided; no much larger clone lies one nucleotide away. This sample was included in a study of T cell changes during pregnancy in multiple sclerosis (dated by TCRdb to between 2018 and 2021). Regarding the complete study: The study examined how the T cell repertoire changed over the course of pregnancy in women with multiple sclerosis.

Taken from cysteine to phenylalanine, the CDR3 has 15 residues. Left in the record is the CDR3 DNA by itself, 45 bases read in frame from the first base. The trim is 2 bases for V and 1 base for J, with a gap of 11 bases between the germline ends. Via the germline V gene, CDR1 is SGDLS and CDR2 YYNGEE. Library prep was done by the immunoSEQ multiplex PCR assay. This is the immuneACCESS table as TCRdb keeps it, with only in-frame sequences that have V and J called. A part of the clones is gone; compared with another copy, unresolved V genes explain less than half, and the rest is unexplained. Present in this sample are around 80,000 clones, about 96% of which were seen just once. In total, the top ten clones hold 0.85% to 1.2% of the sample.

This TCR derives from a female donor with multiple sclerosis, enrolled in a pregnancy study. The sequence is built from TRBV9 and TRBJ2-3; TRBD2 is perhaps the D gene, given 7 matching bases. Sequences were derived from peripheral blood, sampled in the second trimester of pregnancy. The sequenced DNA: TGTGCCAGCAGCGTTGGGGGGGCTGGCACAGATACGCAGTATTTT. It translates as CASSVGGAGTDTQYF.